One sample yielded the 24 T cell receptor beta chains listed below, sequenced in a study of blood T cell repertoires in COVID-19. Repertoires were generated with immunoSEQ multiplex PCR, while TCRdb's copy carries only in-frame clones and drops some. The table lists fewer than 350,000 clones, 86% of them singletons, with 10% to 15% in the top ten. The specimen was peripheral blood. These receptors were taken from a woman aged 65 to 85 with COVID-19, enrolled during active disease.

The chain carries TRBV6-5 and TRBJ2-3; 9 positions agree with TRBD2. The CDR3 is made up of 16 amino acids. Germline CDR1 is MNHEY and CDR2 is SVGAGI. V dropped 0 bases and J dropped 7; count of bases not matched to a gene: 8. CDR3 sequence reads: CASSYSRRGGQHTQYF. The CDR3 region has the DNA TGTGCCAGCAGTTACTCGAGGCGGGGGGGCCAACATACGCAGTATTTT.

The gene calls are TRBV11-2 and TRBJ1-5, with no clear D. The germline V gene encodes CDR1 SGHAT and CDR2 FQNNGV. The length of the CDR3 is 10 residues. CDR3 sequence reads: CGLWCKPQHF. The CDR3 bases are TGTGGGCTGTGGTGTAAGCCCCAGCATTTT.

The V and J genes are TRBV5-1 and TRBJ2-1, with 9 bases that match TRBD2. The germline V gene has CDR1 SGHRS and CDR2 YFSETQ. The CDR3 spans 16 residues. The V and J ends lost 4 bases and 8 bases, in that order; junction bases with no gene match: 13. CDR3 DNA sequence: TGCGCCAGCAGCGTCTCTGAGCGGGGGGATCTCCATGAGCAGTTCTTC. This translates into CASSVSERGDLHEQFF.

CDR3 bases: TGTGCCAGCAGCTTAGGGGCGGGAAACACCATATATTTT. It translates to CASSLGAGNTIYF. The chain couples TRBV11-2 to TRBJ1-3; D is ambiguous. The germline CDR1 and CDR2 sequences are SGHAT and FQNNGV. Trimming pared 1 base from V and 4 bases from J, leaving 5 bases between. The CDR3 loop spans 13 amino acids.

This clone was detected only a few times. Other DNA sequences of this sample code for an identical CDR3. This sequence joins TRBV3-1 (or the pseudogene TRBV3-2) and TRBJ1-6; 8 bases agree with TRBD1. Germline V CDR1 and CDR2: LGHDT, YNNKEL (reference sequence). CDR3 length: 14 amino acids. Germline trimming cut 3 bases from V and 7 bases from J; bases unmatched to any gene: 2. The CDR3 is CASSHGQGNSPLHF. CDR3 DNA: TGTGCCAGCAGCCACGGACAGGGCAATTCACCCCTCCACTTT.

The chain couples TRBV30 to TRBJ1-4; D is possibly TRBD1 (6 bases). Germline V gene data show CDR1 as GTSNPN and CDR2 as SVGIG (reference sequence). The CDR3 covers 14 residues. The V end was cut by 0 bases, the J end by 3 bases, with 8 bases between. The CDR3 protein is CAWSVQGANEKLFF. As DNA, the CDR3 is TGTGCCTGGAGTGTACAGGGAGCTAATGAAAAACTGTTTTTT.

In this sample, this clone turned up once. The V gene is TRBV5-1, the J gene TRBJ2-3; 11 nucleotides align to TRBD2. Germline V gene lookup returns CDR1 SGHRS and CDR2 YFSETQ. V gave up 1 base and J gave up 4 bases; unmatched junction bases: 5. The CDR3 is 16 residues long. The chain's CDR3 is CASSLRASGGPDTQYF. The DNA for the CDR3 is TGCGCCAGCAGCTTGCGGGCTAGCGGGGGGCCAGATACGCAGTATTTT.

The CDR3 is CASSITSAFEQFF. CDR3 sequence (DNA): TGTGCCAGTAGTATAACTAGCGCATTTGAGCAGTTCTTC. The chain is built from TRBV19 and TRBJ2-1; 7 positions match TRBD2. Germline values: CDR1 LNHDA, CDR2 SQIVND (reference sequence). CDR3 length: 13 amino acids. V gave up 2 bases and J gave up 9 bases; unmatched junction bases: 4.

The genes are TRBV7-2 and TRBJ1-5; D remains unclear. Germline CDR1 SGHTA, CDR2 FQGNSA. The CDR3 extends over 15 amino acids. Trimming removed 2 bases at V and 2 bases at J, with 10 bases between. In DNA, the CDR3 is TGTGCCAGCAGCTTATCCGGGTTCGGCAATCAGCCCCAGCATTTT. Encoded protein: CASSLSGFGNQPQHF.

J is TRBJ2-7 and V is TRBV7-9; 9 bases align to TRBD1. CDR1 SEHNR and CDR2 FQNEAQ come from the germline V gene (reference sequence). There are 13 residues in the CDR3. With V trimmed by 5 bases and J by 7 bases, 6 bases remained unmatched. The chain's CDR3 is CASSRTGGQEQYF. CDR3 DNA: TGTGCCAGCAGCCGTACAGGGGGCCAAGAGCAGTACTTC.

V is TRBV27 and J is TRBJ2-6; D possibly corresponds to TRBD1 (5 bases). CDR1 and CDR2 (germline): MNHEY, SMNVEV (reference sequence). The V end was cut by 6 bases, the J end by 4 bases, with 13 bases between. This CDR3 is built from 15 residues. In DNA form, the CDR3 reads TGTGCCAGCAGGTTAGGGGCAGCCGGGGCCAACGTCCTGACTTTC. Its protein product is CASRLGAAGANVLTF.

This chain uses TRBV6-2 or TRBV6-3 with TRBJ1-5, with D unresolved. CDR1 and CDR2 from the germline V gene are MNHEY and SVGEGT. The CDR3 has 12 residues. V lost 6 bases, J lost 2 bases, and 5 bases lay in between. CDR3 sequence (DNA): TGTGCCAGCAGCAGAGGCAATCAGCCCCAGCATTTT. Translated: CASSRGNQPQHF.

This chain links TRBV6-5 with TRBJ1-5, with TRBD1 as a possible D gene (6 bases). Per germline, CDR1 MNHEY and CDR2 SVGAGI. Trimming took 6 bases from V and 3 from J, leaving 9 bases between them. The CDR3 runs to 13 residues. As DNA, the CDR3 is TGTGCCAGCAGACAGGGTTTCAATCAGCCCCAGCATTTT. This sequence encodes CASRQGFNQPQHF.

This chain connects TRBV7-2 to TRBJ1-1; 7 bases align to TRBD1. Germline loops: CDR1 SGHTA, CDR2 FQGNSA. V lost 4 bases and J lost 5; bases outside the gene matches: 7. The CDR3 covers 14 residues. Written as DNA, the CDR3 is TGTGCCAGCAGCTCCCAGGGGGGTTGGACTGAAGCTTTCTTT. This sequence encodes CASSSQGGWTEAFF.

The rearrangement uses TRBV6-6 and TRBJ2-3; tentative D call: TRBD2 (5 bases). Per germline, CDR1 MNHNY and CDR2 SVGAGI (reference sequence). V was trimmed by 10 bases and J by 0 bases, leaving 8 bases between them. The CDR3 is 12 residues long. CDR3 in amino acids: CAIRGSTDTQYF. CDR3 DNA: TGTGCCATCCGGGGAAGCACAGATACGCAGTATTTT.

The rearrangement links TRBV3-1 (or the pseudogene TRBV3-2) to TRBJ2-7; 12 bases fit TRBD2. Germline trimming cut 4 bases from V and 7 bases from J; bases unmatched to any gene: 11. The CDR3 spans 16 residues. Germline loops: CDR1 LGHDT, CDR2 YNNKEL (reference sequence). This CDR3 is CASSRLAGGPSGEQYF. The CDR3 DNA follows: TGTGCCAGCAGCCGCCTAGCGGGGGGGCCAAGCGGGGAGCAGTACTTC.

The chain recombines TRBV27 with TRBJ2-5; 9 positions agree with TRBD1. This CDR3 comprises 15 residues. Germline CDR1 and CDR2: MNHEY and SMNVEV (reference sequence). J gave up 5 bases and V 4 bases, and 8 bases lay outside the gene matches. In DNA form, the CDR3 reads TGTGCCAGCAGTTCCACGGGGACAGGGAGGGAGACCCAGTACTTC. Encoded protein: CASSSTGTGRETQYF.

The rearrangement joins TRBV7-2 to TRBJ2-1; 8 bases align to TRBD2. This CDR3 is 13 amino acids long. Trimming took 3 bases from V and 12 from J; bases not matched to a gene: 7. Looked up from germline, CDR1 is SGHTA and CDR2 is FQGNSA. The CDR3 reads CASSFQRGRGQFF. CDR3 DNA: TGTGCCAGCAGCTTCCAGCGGGGGAGGGGGCAGTTCTTC.

This chain links TRBV28 with TRBJ2-7, with D possibly TRBD1 on 5 matching bases. The ends were cut back, 4 bases at V and 3 bases at J, with 10 bases in the middle. CDR3 length: 13 amino acids. CDR1 is MDHEN, CDR2 SYDVKM, per germline. CDR3 coding DNA: TGTGCCAGCAGTTCTACCGACAGCTACGAGCAGTACTTC. Translation: CASSSTDSYEQYF.

The chain joins TRBV27 to TRBJ2-7, with 11 bases identical to TRBD2. V trimming: 7 bases; J trimming: 5 bases; junction bases outside the gene matches: 22. CDR1 is MNHEY and CDR2 is SMNVEV in the germline V gene (reference sequence). The CDR3 contains 19 residues. CDR3 in amino acids: CASTQRRGLAGGRLDEQYF. The CDR3 nucleotides read TGTGCCAGCACTCAAAGGAGGGGCCTAGCGGGGGGCCGGTTGGACGAGCAGTACTTC.

The V gene is TRBV7-9, the J gene TRBJ1-4; 7 bases agree with TRBD1. Germline values: CDR1 SEHNR, CDR2 FQNEAQ (reference sequence). The V and J ends lost 5 bases and 8 bases, in that order; junction bases with no gene match: 11. The CDR3 consists of 15 residues. The CDR3 bases are TGTGCCAGCAGCCTCAACCGGGACAGAGAGGAAAAACTGTTTTTT. It specifies CASSLNRDREEKLFF.

The CDR3 DNA follows: TGCGCCAGCAGTGAGTCGAGTCTCTCCTACGAGCAGTACTTC. Translating it yields CASSESSLSYEQYF. The J gene is TRBJ2-7, the V gene TRBV10-1; D remains unclear. The V end was cut by 0 bases, the J end by 0 bases, with 6 bases between. The CDR3 is 14 amino acids. CDR1 and CDR2 (germline): WNHNN, SYGVQD (reference sequence).

The chain is built from TRBV7-2 and TRBJ2-2, with 12 bases that match TRBD2. The V and J ends lost 0 bases and 7 bases, in that order; junction bases with no gene match: 6. Germline-derived CDR1 and CDR2 are SGHTA and FQGNSA. This CDR3 has 17 residues. CDR3 residues: CASSLAPSGGANGELFF. The CDR3 nucleotides are TGTGCCAGCAGCTTAGCCCCTAGCGGGGGGGCGAACGGGGAGCTGTTTTTT. Full variable domain (remainder filled in from reference TRBV7-2 and TRBJ2-2): GAGVSQSPSNKVTEKGKDVELRCDPISGHTALYWYRQSLGQGLEFLIYFQGNSAPDKSGLPSDRFSAERTGGSVSTLTIQRTQQEDSAVYLCASSLAPSGGANGELFFGEGSRLTVL.

This clone has only one observation. The chain carries TRBV5-1 and TRBJ2-7; D uncertain. This CDR3 has 14 residues. In germline, CDR1 is SGHRS, CDR2 YFSETQ. With 0 bases removed from V and 0 bases from J, the gap between germline ends came to 7 bases. The CDR3 spells CASSLVASSYEQYF. In DNA form, the CDR3 reads TGCGCCAGCAGCTTGGTTGCGAGCTCCTACGAGCAGTACTTC.